The 15 T cell receptor beta chains given below trace back to one sample, sequenced in a study of response to subunit inactivated influenza vaccine. A single record per CDR3 protein comes from TCRdb applying MiXCR to the RT-PCR reads. The sample consists of 650,000 or so distinct CDR3 sequences, less than 15% of them appearing once. Sequenced here: PBMCs from blood, sampled roughly 15 days before vaccination. These receptors were obtained from a middle-aged man who received an inactivated influenza vaccine.

This clonotype appeared a few times. The chain recombines TRBV6-2 or TRBV6-3 with TRBJ2-3; D is uncertain. CDR3 length: 14 amino acids. Germline V gene sequence: CDR1 MNHEY, CDR2 SVGEGT. Trimming removed 0 bases at V and 2 bases at J, with 6 bases between. CDR3 bases: TGTGCCAGCAGTTACTCCCGACCCACAGATACGCAGTATTTT. It translates to CASSYSRPTDTQYF.

CDR3 nucleotides: TGTGCCAGCAGCGCCAAGGTATTGGACACCGGGGAGCTGTTTTTT. It codes for CASSAKVLDTGELFF. The chain recombines TRBV7-9 with TRBJ2-2; D not certain. The CDR3 consists of 15 residues. Germline CDR1 SEHNR, CDR2 FQNEAQ (reference sequence). The V gene lost 5 bases and the J gene lost 3 bases, with 13 bases spanning the gap.

This rearrangement joins TRBV4-1 to TRBJ2-5; 8 nucleotides align to TRBD1. The CDR3 has 16 residues. Germline CDR1 MGHRA, CDR2 YSYEKL. V shed 0 bases, J shed 5 bases, and the junction held 8 bases outside the gene matches. This CDR3 reads CASSQDRTGGLETQYF. The CDR3, as DNA: TGCGCCAGCAGCCAAGATAGAACAGGGGGTTTGGAGACCCAGTACTTC.

At least ten counts were recorded for this clonotype. The chain employs TRBV5-1 and TRBJ2-6; tentative D call: TRBD1 (5 bases). The germline gives CDR1 SGHRS, CDR2 YFSETQ. The V end was cut by 4 bases, the J end by 2 bases, with 13 bases between. CDR3 length: 16 residues. CDR3 protein: CASSRDQGPGANVLTF. CDR3 in DNA: TGCGCCAGCAGCAGAGACCAGGGCCCTGGGGCCAACGTCCTGACTTTC.

This chain joins TRBV7-3 and TRBJ2-3; no firm D call. The CDR3 runs to 15 residues. Per germline, CDR1 SGHTA and CDR2 FQGTGA. V dropped 0 bases and J dropped 2 bases, with 9 bases sitting between them. The CDR3 DNA reads TGTGCCAGCAGCTTAACGTTGCGGAACACAGATACGCAGTATTTT. Encoded protein: CASSLTLRNTDTQYF. The full variable domain, in which reference TRBV7-3 and TRBJ2-3 provide the parts outside the CDR3, is GAGVSQTPSNKVTEKGKYVELRCDPISGHTALYWYRQSLGQGPEFLIYFQGTGAADDSGLPNDRFFAVRPEGSVSTLKIQRTERGDSAVYLCASSLTLRNTDTQYFGPGTRLTVL.

This chain connects TRBV5-1 to TRBJ2-5; TRBD1 might be the D (6 bases). The V gene lost 4 bases and the J gene lost 9 bases, with 16 bases spanning the gap. The CDR3 runs to 13 residues. Germline assignment: CDR1 SGHRS and CDR2 YFSETQ. The CDR3 reads CASSPSGAWSQYF. The CDR3 DNA reads as TGCGCCAGCAGCCCTTCAGGGGCCTGGTCCCAGTACTTC.

The rearrangement links TRBV4-1 to TRBJ2-7; TRBD1 aligns across 9 bases. This CDR3 has 16 residues. The V gene end was trimmed by 0 bases and the J gene end by 4 bases; junction bases not matched to a gene: 7. CDR1 is MGHRA, CDR2 YSYEKL, per germline. CDR3 in amino acids: CASSQDPTGQGYEQYF. The CDR3 DNA sequence: TGCGCCAGCAGCCAAGATCCCACGGGACAGGGTTACGAGCAGTACTTC.

This clonotype was counted a few times. At one end the junction does not follow the germline gene, possibly because of a read error. The genes are TRBV7-2 and TRBJ2-7, with 7 bases lining up with TRBD1. CDR3 length equals 15 residues. Per the germline V gene, CDR1 is SGHTA and CDR2 is FQGNSA. The CDR3 spells CASTLTGVGPYEQYF. The CDR3 DNA reads TGTGCCAGCACCTTAACAGGGGTCGGCCCCTACGAGCAGTACTTC.

This sequence joins TRBV10-3 and TRBJ2-1; a possible D gene is TRBD2 (6 bases). Deletions cut 6 bases from V and 5 bases from J, with 17 bases between. The CDR3 covers 15 residues. Germline assignment: CDR1 ENHRY and CDR2 SYGVKD. CDR3 coding DNA: TGTGCCATCAGGGATAAAGGGACTGGAAACAATGAGCAGTTCTTC. Amino acid sequence: CAIRDKGTGNNEQFF.

This clonotype was counted only a few times. The chain links TRBV6-1 to TRBJ2-3; D is perhaps TRBD2 (5 bases). In germline, CDR1 is MNHNS, CDR2 SASEGT. V was trimmed by 2 bases and J by 3 bases, leaving 12 bases between them. The CDR3 loop spans 15 amino acids. CDR3: CASSESGMGTDTQYF. CDR3 bases: TGTGCCAGCAGTGAATCGGGGATGGGGACAGATACGCAGTATTTT.

The chain couples TRBV20-1 to TRBJ1-5, with 12 positions matching TRBD1. V lost 5 bases to trimming and J lost 2 bases; unmatched junction nucleotides: 19. Germline loops: CDR1 DFQATT, CDR2 SNEGSKA (reference sequence). The CDR3 totals 20 residues. As DNA, the CDR3 is TGCAGTGCTTTCGCCACGATTGGGACAGGGGGCTTGTATGGCAATCAGCCCCAGCATTTT. It specifies CSAFATIGTGGLYGNQPQHF.

For the CDR3, the DNA is TGCAGCGTTGAAGATGGTCTAGCGGGGGTAATTGCAGATACGCAGTATTTT. Its protein product is CSVEDGLAGVIADTQYF. The chain recombines TRBV29-1 with TRBJ2-3; 10 positions agree with TRBD2. The junction had 10 bases not matched to a gene; V was cut back by 0 bases and J by 4 bases. Germline loops: CDR1 SQVTM, CDR2 ANQGSEA. The CDR3 has 17 amino acids.

This clonotype was found once. This rearrangement joins TRBV15 to TRBJ1-5; D call uncertain. Germline CDR1 reads LNHNV; CDR2 reads YYDKDF (reference sequence). This CDR3 comprises 15 residues. The V and J ends lost 1 base and 0 bases respectively, with 7 bases between them. The CDR3 DNA reads TGTGCCACCAGCAGAGGGGCGGTTAGCAATCAGCCCCAGCATTTT. Protein sequence: CATSRGAVSNQPQHF.

This clonotype was counted many times. V and J are TRBV13 and TRBJ2-3; unclear D gene. V lost 3 bases and J 6 bases, leaving 16 bases between the germline ends. The germline V gene has CDR1 PRHDT and CDR2 FYEKMQ (reference sequence). The CDR3 is made up of 15 amino acids. The CDR3, as DNA: TGTGCCAGCAGCTTCGCCCACGGCCCTCCGGATACGCAGTATTTT. It yields the protein CASSFAHGPPDTQYF.

This chain links TRBV2 with TRBJ2-1; 8 bases line up with TRBD1. Germline CDR1 is SNHLY and CDR2 is FYNNEI. This CDR3 is 15 amino acids long. V shed 0 bases and J 9 bases; nucleotides not matched to a gene: 7. The CDR3 DNA sequence: TGTGCCAGCAGTGAAGCGCAGGGGGCAGAATTTGAGCAGTTCTTC. It translates to CASSEAQGAEFEQFF. Variable domain in full (rest from reference TRBV2 and TRBJ2-1): EPEVTQTPSHQVTQMGQEVILRCVPISNHLYFYWYRQILGQKVEFLVSFYNNEISEKSEIFDDQFSVERPDGSNFTLKIRSTKLEDSAMYFCASSEAQGAEFEQFFGPGTRLTVL.